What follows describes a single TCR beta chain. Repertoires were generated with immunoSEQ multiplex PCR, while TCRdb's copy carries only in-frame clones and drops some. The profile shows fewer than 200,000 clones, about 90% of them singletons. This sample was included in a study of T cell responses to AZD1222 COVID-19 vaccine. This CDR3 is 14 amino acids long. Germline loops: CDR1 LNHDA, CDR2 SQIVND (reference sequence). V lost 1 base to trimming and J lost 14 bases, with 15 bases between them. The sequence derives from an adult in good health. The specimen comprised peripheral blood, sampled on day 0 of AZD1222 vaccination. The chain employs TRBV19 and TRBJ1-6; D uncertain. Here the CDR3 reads CASSIGTEGFTLHF. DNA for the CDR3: TGTGCCAGTAGTATAGGGACGGAGGGATTCACCCTCCACTTT.